The entry below gives a single T cell receptor beta chain sequence along with its context. This sample stems from a study of T cells in Graves' hyperthyroidism and ophthalmopathy. There are 17 residues in the CDR3. Germline V gene lookup returns CDR1 LNHDA and CDR2 SQIVND (reference sequence). Germline trimming cut 9 bases from V and 0 bases from J; bases unmatched to any gene: 14. The investigators amplified TCR beta CDR3 regions from RNA transcripts. Initially, a first-round RT-PCR of the TCR CDR3 employed the HTBI primer set. TCRdb called the multiplex PCR reads again in MiXCR, with one record for every CDR3 protein. This sample has about 540,000 distinct CDR3 sequences, with just over 45% found just once.

This TCR was sampled from a young woman with Graves' hyperthyroidism. What was sequenced was peripheral blood or thyroid tissue (not recorded which). The V gene is TRBV19, the J gene TRBJ1-5; 7 nucleotides line up with TRBD1. CDR3 in DNA: TGTGCCAGCAGCGGGGCAGGGGGTTACCGTAGCAATCAGCCCCAGCATTTT. It is translated as CASSGAGGYRSNQPQHF.